The 22 T cell receptor beta chains below were found in one sample sequenced in a study of early T cells in non-severe SARS-CoV-2 infection. TCRdb called the 5' RACE reads again in MiXCR, with one record for every CDR3 protein. The sample holds around 28,000 distinct CDR3 sequences, less than 5% seen once. Sequenced sample: whole blood. Receptor source: an adult who was a healthcare worker with PCR-confirmed SARS-CoV-2 infection or an uninfected control (not recorded which).

This clonotype was seen only a few times. The rearrangement links TRBV25-1 to TRBJ2-3; the D call may be TRBD1 or TRBD2 (5 bases each). Germline V gene lookup returns CDR1 MGHDK and CDR2 SYGVNS. V lost 6 bases, J lost 1 base, and 17 bases lay in between. CDR3 length: 16 amino acids. CDR3 in amino acids: CASRVSRGARTDTQYF. The CDR3 coding sequence is TGTGCCAGCAGGGTCTCTAGGGGAGCCCGCACAGATACGCAGTATTTT.

This clonotype was seen more than once but under ten times. V is TRBV15 and J is TRBJ1-6; a possible D gene is TRBD1 (5 bases). Trimming stripped 1 base from V and 5 bases from J, with 12 bases between. CDR1 is LNHNV and CDR2 is YYDKDF in the germline V gene (reference sequence). The CDR3 is made up of 16 amino acids. CDR3 DNA: TGTGCCACCAGCAGAGGGCCAGGGCTCCATAATTCACCCCTCCACTTT. Its protein is CATSRGPGLHNSPLHF.

This clonotype ranks as medium-sized. J is TRBJ2-3 and V is TRBV5-4; 10 bases are a match to TRBD2. The CDR3 is 16 amino acids. Germline V gene lookup returns CDR1 SGHNT and CDR2 YYREEE (reference sequence). V gave up 0 bases and J gave up 0 bases; unmatched junction bases: 1. The DNA for the CDR3 is TGTGCCAGCAGCTTGGGGACTAGCGGCAGCACAGATACGCAGTATTTT. This codes for CASSLGTSGSTDTQYF.

There are many counts of this clonotype. The chain couples TRBV7-3 to TRBJ2-1, with TRBD2 identical over 7 bases. The CDR3 covers 14 residues. CDR1 is SGHTA, CDR2 FQGTGA, per germline. The V segment lost 4 bases and the J segment 6 bases; nucleotides outside the gene matches: 6. The CDR3 spells CASSSAGVFNEQFF. The CDR3 DNA sequence: TGTGCCAGCAGCTCTGCGGGGGTTTTCAATGAGCAGTTCTTC.

V gene TRBV28 combines with J gene TRBJ2-7, with D possibly TRBD2 on 7 matching bases. CDR1 is MDHEN, CDR2 SYDVKM, per germline. The CDR3 has 14 residues. V lost 8 bases, J lost 4 bases, and 18 bases lay in between. CDR3 in amino acids: CASEGVSGPYEQYF. The CDR3 DNA reads as TGTGCCAGCGAGGGGGTTAGCGGGCCGTACGAGCAGTACTTC.

This clonotype is termed medium-sized. The J gene is TRBJ1-2, the V gene TRBV20-1; 7 bases match TRBD1. There are 16 residues in the CDR3. The V and J ends lost 3 bases and 4 bases, in that order; junction bases with no gene match: 14. Per the germline V gene, CDR1 is DFQATT and CDR2 is SNEGSKA (reference sequence). The DNA for the CDR3 is TGCAGTGCTAGCCCCCCCGGGACAGAAGGGTCCTATGGCTACACCTTC. Amino acids: CSASPPGTEGSYGYTF.

This clonotype has ten or more counts. The chain combines TRBV20-1 with TRBJ2-5; D gene ambiguous. The CDR3 is 12 amino acids. V lost 3 bases, J lost 5 bases, and 10 bases lay in between. Germline CDR1 is DFQATT and CDR2 is SNEGSKA (reference sequence). The CDR3 nucleotides read TGCAGTGCTAGTTTGACTCAGGAGACCCAGTACTTC. Protein: CSASLTQETQYF.

This clonotype was picked up a small number of times. The CDR3, as DNA: TGTGCCAGCAGCTTTCAAACGGATGGACGGGATGAGCAGTTCTTC. This encodes CASSFQTDGRDEQFF. The rearrangement joins TRBV7-6 to TRBJ2-1, with unresolved D. This CDR3 has 15 amino acids. CDR1 and CDR2 from the germline V gene are SGHVS and FNYEAQ. Trimming took off 3 bases at V and 8 bases at J, with 17 bases between the two ends.

This clonotype was counted many times. V is TRBV19 and J is TRBJ2-1; 7 nucleotides align to TRBD2. This CDR3 comprises 14 residues. With 10 bases clipped from V and 7 bases from J, the junction kept 13 bases outside the gene matches. Germline V gene data show CDR1 as LNHDA and CDR2 as SQIVND (reference sequence). CDR3 region: CATMRVTSANEQFF. The CDR3 DNA follows: TGTGCCACGATGAGGGTTACTAGCGCGAATGAGCAGTTCTTC.

This clonotype was counted at least ten times. The chain employs TRBV20-1 and TRBJ2-3; tentative D call: TRBD2 (5 bases). With 0 bases removed from V and 4 bases from J, the gap between germline ends came to 11 bases. The CDR3 contains 14 residues. CDR1 and CDR2 from the germline V gene are DFQATT and SNEGSKA (reference sequence). The CDR3 bases are TGCAGTGCTAGAGAAACTAGTAGCCCAGATACGCAGTATTTT. As protein: CSARETSSPDTQYF.

The chain combines TRBV12-3 or TRBV12-4 with TRBJ2-5; D is perhaps TRBD2 (6 bases). Trimming removed 6 bases at V and 1 base at J, with 9 bases between. The CDR3 has 13 amino acids. The CDR3 region has the DNA TGTGCCAGCAGGGAGGGCGCCCAAGAGACCCAGTACTTC. It encodes CASREGAQETQYF.

This clonotype was counted ten times or more. The CDR3 DNA follows: TGTGCCAGCAGACGCGGGACAGACTCCTACGAGCAGTACTTC. It specifies CASRRGTDSYEQYF. The chain uses TRBV6-9 and TRBJ2-7, with D maybe TRBD1 (7 bases). V was cut by 6 bases and J by 0 bases, with 12 bases left in between. CDR3 size: 14 residues. The germline gives CDR1 MNHGY, CDR2 SVAAGI.

This clonotype was counted a few times. The chain links TRBV7-8 to TRBJ2-7; D is uncertain. V gave up 4 bases and J gave up 7 bases, with 17 bases separating them. The CDR3 is 14 amino acids. Per germline, CDR1 SGHVS and CDR2 FQNEAQ. The CDR3 DNA sequence: TGTGCCAGCAGCTCGACACCGATGCTGGGGGAGCAGTACTTC. Amino acid sequence: CASSSTPMLGEQYF. The full variable domain, with the rest looked up from reference TRBV7-8 and TRBJ2-7, is GAGVSQSPRYKVAKRGQDVALRCDPISGHVSLFWYQQALGQGPEFLTYFQNEAQLDKSGLPSDRFFAERPEGSVSTLKIQRTQQEDSAVYLCASSSTPMLGEQYFGPGTRLTVT.

This clonotype was detected ten times or more. The DNA of the CDR3 is TGCAGTGCTAGAGATGAAGGGGGAACTAACTATGGCTACACCTTC. This translates into CSARDEGGTNYGYTF. V usage is TRBV20-1 and J usage is TRBJ1-2; perhaps TRBD1 as D (6 bases). CDR3 length: 15 amino acids. Trimming pared 0 bases from V and 0 bases from J, leaving 11 bases between. Germline V gene lookup returns CDR1 DFQATT and CDR2 SNEGSKA (reference sequence).

The rearrangement uses TRBV10-3 and TRBJ1-4; D remains unclear. The germline CDR1 and CDR2 sequences are ENHRY and SYGVKD. Trimming left V 0 bases short and J 8 bases short, with 4 bases between. This CDR3 contains 12 residues. CDR3 sequence (DNA): TGTGCCATCAGTGAGTCAAGGGAAAAACTGTTTTTT. This codes for CAISESREKLFF.

This clonotype has only a few counts. The chain couples TRBV3-1 to TRBJ1-2; D is unresolved. Germline V lookup: CDR1 LGHDT, CDR2 YNNKEL (reference sequence). V lost 0 bases, J lost 9 bases, and 8 bases lay in between. CDR3 length: 12 amino acids. CDR3 coding DNA: TGTGCCAGCAGCCAAGAGGAGCAGCGCTACACCTTC. This encodes CASSQEEQRYTF.

There are many counts of this clonotype. In DNA form, the CDR3 reads TGTGCCACCAGTGATCAAGGCGGAGCGTCCGAAGAGACCCAGTACTTC. Protein product: CATSDQGGASEETQYF. The chain combines TRBV24-1 with TRBJ2-5; D is unresolved. V lost 3 bases and J 3 bases, leaving 16 bases between the germline ends. The CDR3 totals 16 residues. Germline lookup yields CDR1 KGHDR and CDR2 SFDVKD.

This clonotype was detected ten times or more. For the CDR3, the DNA is TGTGCCAGCACCCTAAACGGGGGGACTGAAGCTTTCTTT. It yields the protein CASTLNGGTEAFF. The V and J genes are TRBV6-5 and TRBJ1-1, with D possibly being TRBD1 (5 bases). The germline CDR1 and CDR2 sequences are MNHEY and SVGAGI. The CDR3 is made up of 13 amino acids. Trimming took 7 bases from V and 5 from J, leaving 14 bases between them.

At least ten counts were recorded for this clonotype. The V call is TRBV5-4, the J call TRBJ2-1; 9 bases line up with TRBD1. CDR3 length: 15 residues. In germline, CDR1 is SGHNT, CDR2 YYREEE (reference sequence). The V gene end was trimmed by 3 bases and the J gene end by 3 bases; junction bases not matched to a gene: 4. The CDR3: CASSSPTGGYNEQFF. In nucleotides, the CDR3 is TGTGCCAGCAGCTCCCCGACAGGGGGCTACAATGAGCAGTTCTTC.

This clonotype was counted at least ten times. The chain employs TRBV20-1 and TRBJ1-1; 10 bases line up with TRBD1. There are 17 residues in the CDR3. Germline loops: CDR1 DFQATT, CDR2 SNEGSKA (reference sequence). V shed 6 bases and J 0 bases; nucleotides not matched to a gene: 13. The DNA of the CDR3 is TGCAGTGCAGAAGACAGGGGGCGCATAAGGATGAACACTGAAGCTTTCTTT. It translates to CSAEDRGRIRMNTEAFF.

In this sample, this clonotype turned up many times. V and J are TRBV7-6 and TRBJ2-7; possibly TRBD2 for D (7 bases). Trimming stripped 1 base from V and 2 bases from J, with 9 bases between. Germline loops: CDR1 SGHVS, CDR2 FNYEAQ. The CDR3 runs to 14 residues. CDR3: CASSLGGGPYEQYF. The CDR3 bases are TGTGCCAGCAGCTTAGGGGGGGGGCCCTACGAGCAGTACTTC. Complete variable domain (other parts from reference TRBV7-6 and TRBJ2-7): GAGVSQSPRYKVTKRGQDVALRCDPISGHVSLYWYRQALGQGPEFLTYFNYEAQQDKSGLPNDRFSAERPEGSISTLTIQRTEQRDSAMYRCASSLGGGPYEQYFGPGTRLTVT.

In its sample, this clonotype was seen many times. The chain uses TRBV25-1 and TRBJ2-7; no reliable D call. The CDR3 length is 12 residues. Per the germline V gene, CDR1 is MGHDK and CDR2 is SYGVNS. Trimming pared 4 bases from V and 3 bases from J, leaving 7 bases between. The CDR3 protein is CASSAYGYEQYF. CDR3 nucleotide sequence: TGTGCCAGCAGTGCTTACGGCTACGAGCAGTACTTC.